This is a list of T cell receptor beta chains from one sample in a study of CD8 T cells in ankylosing spondylitis. One entry per CDR3 protein results from TCRdb running MiXCR on the 5' RACE reads. Of some 240,000 distinct CDR3 sequences listed, more than 20% are singletons. Sequenced material: blood, either unsorted or a sorted T cell fraction (not recorded which). Receptors were obtained from a male donor with ankylosing spondylitis or in good health (not recorded which). Both conserved end residues are part of each CDR3. D genes are given only for firm matches. Clone sizes are given selectively: once, few, many, or a class where the clone is expanded.

V gene	J gene	clone size	D gene	CDR3 protein	CDR3 DNA
TRBV6-5	TRBJ2-7	NA	NA	CASSLSLTDLYEQYF	TGTGCCAGCAGTTTGTCACTTACGGACCTGTACGAGCAGTACTTC
TRBV20-1	TRBJ1-5	many	NA	CSASDNDQPQHF	TGCAGTGCTAGTGACAATGATCAGCCCCAGCATTTT
TRBV7-8	TRBJ1-6	NA	NA	CASSRREGNSPLHF	TGTGCCAGCAGCCGGCGAGAAGGGAATTCACCCCTCCACTTT
TRBV20-1	TRBJ2-2	many	NA	CSATTAGNTGELFF	TGCAGTGCCACTACCGCGGGGAACACCGGGGAGCTGTTTTTT
TRBV5-6	TRBJ2-7	NA	NA	CASSPGLVYEQYF	TGTGCCAGCAGCCCGGGGCTCGTCTACGAGCAGTACTTC
TRBV27	TRBJ2-6	NA	NA	CASSPPNLWGANVLTF	TGTGCCAGCAGTCCTCCAAATCTGTGGGGGGCCAACGTCCTGACTTTC
TRBV7-3	TRBJ2-7	NA	TRBD1	CASSSAGQGVGEQYF	TGTGCCAGCAGCTCGGCGGGACAGGGGGTAGGGGAGCAGTACTTC
TRBV12-3/TRBV12-4	TRBJ2-5	many	NA	CASSLRQIETQYF	TGTGCCAGCAGTTTGCGGCAGATAGAGACCCAGTACTTC
TRBV20-1	TRBJ2-3	many	TRBD1	CSVETGWGDTQYF	TGCAGCGTCGAGACAGGGTGGGGAGATACGCAGTATTTT
TRBV5-1	TRBJ2-1	many	NA	CASSPRSPFNEQFF	TGCGCCAGCAGCCCCCGGTCACCTTTCAATGAGCAGTTCTTC
TRBV20-1	TRBJ2-3	NA	TRBD2	CSATGASSGGAGRGTDTQYF	TGCAGTGCCACAGGGGCGTCTAGCGGGGGGGCTGGTCGGGGCACAGATACGCAGTATTTT
TRBV10-3	TRBJ2-2	once	NA	CAISDDRPTNTGELFF	TGTGCCATCAGTGATGACAGGCCTACGAACACCGGGGAGCTGTTTTTT
TRBV20-1	TRBJ2-5	many	NA	CSARVPRGYQETQYF	TGCAGTGCTAGAGTCCCCCGGGGGTACCAAGAGACCCAGTACTTC
TRBV18	TRBJ2-3	few	NA	CASSPPRGGYSTDTQYF	TGTGCCAGCTCACCCCCGAGAGGGGGGTATAGCACAGATACGCAGTATTTT
TRBV29-1	TRBJ2-7	many	NA	CSVDDLLPVGGYSEQYF	TGCAGCGTTGATGATTTGTTGCCGGTTGGGGGGTATAGCGAGCAGTACTTC
TRBV12-3/TRBV12-4	TRBJ2-1	many	NA	CASSSRRGLSYNEQFF	TGTGCCAGCAGTTCTCGGCGGGGACTCTCCTACAATGAGCAGTTCTTC
TRBV6-5	TRBJ2-7	NA	TRBD1	CASSYGTADIYEQYF	TGTGCCAGCAGTTACGGGACAGCGGACATCTACGAGCAGTACTTC
TRBV6-2/TRBV6-3	TRBJ2-5	many	NA	CASSYLWSGGQETQYF	TGTGCCAGCAGTTATTTATGGTCCGGCGGGCAAGAGACCCAGTACTTC
TRBV29-1	TRBJ2-2	few	TRBD1	CSVGTGGTGELFF	TGCAGCGTGGGGACAGGGGGCACCGGGGAGCTGTTTTTT
TRBV7-2	TRBJ2-1	NA	NA	CASSLSRVFNEQFF	TGTGCCAGCAGCTTATCAAGGGTATTCAATGAGCAGTTCTTC
TRBV10-3	TRBJ1-1	NA	TRBD1	CAISDAGTGSTEAFF	TGTGCCATCAGTGATGCCGGGACAGGGAGTACTGAAGCTTTCTTT
TRBV11-2	TRBJ2-5	NA	NA	CASSLDLLQIQETQYF	TGTGCCAGCAGCTTAGATCTGTTGCAGATCCAAGAGACCCAGTACTTC
TRBV4-1	TRBJ1-2	many	NA	CASSQLVQGEGYTF	TGCGCCAGCAGCCAATTAGTCCAGGGTGAAGGCTACACCTTC
TRBV10-3	TRBJ2-3	few	TRBD1	CAIRGGQGPTDTQYF	TGTGCCATAAGGGGGGGACAGGGACCAACAGATACGCAGTATTTT
TRBV18	TRBJ2-1	NA	TRBD2	CASSPALAGNNEQFF	TGTGCCAGCTCACCTGCACTAGCGGGCAATAATGAGCAGTTCTTC
TRBV20-1	TRBJ2-3	NA	TRBD2	CSASRTSGGGDTQYF	TGCAGTGCATCCCGGACTAGCGGGGGAGGCGATACGCAGTATTTT
TRBV29-1	TRBJ2-7	few	TRBD2	CSVEGLRTSGGSYEQYF	TGCAGCGTTGAAGGGCTGCGGACTAGCGGGGGCTCCTACGAGCAGTACTTC
TRBV20-1	TRBJ2-5	many	NA	CSASPPGARETQYF	TGCAGTGCTAGCCCCCCGGGGGCCCGGGAGACCCAGTACTTC
TRBV20-1	TRBJ2-7	few	NA	CSASEQGTYEQYF	TGCAGTGCTAGCGAACAGGGTACCTACGAGCAGTACTTC
TRBV12-3/TRBV12-4	TRBJ1-1	many	NA	CASSPNLSYSTEAFF	TGTGCCAGCAGTCCTAATCTCAGCTATAGCACTGAAGCTTTCTTT
TRBV5-5	TRBJ2-7	few	NA	CASSLYYEQYF	TGTGCCAGCAGCCTTTACTACGAGCAGTACTTC
TRBV5-6	TRBJ2-5	many	TRBD2	CASSLVSGGLETQYF	TGTGCCAGCAGCTTGGTGTCGGGGGGGCTAGAGACCCAGTACTTC
TRBV20-1	TRBJ1-4	many	NA	CSARDQQGGGEKLFF	TGCAGTGCTAGAGATCAGCAGGGAGGGGGAGAAAAACTGTTTTTT
TRBV11-2	TRBJ2-5	many	NA	CASSLNSRETQYF	TGTGCCAGCAGCCTAAACTCCCGGGAGACCCAGTACTTC
TRBV10-3	TRBJ2-3	NA	TRBD2	CAISPSGPEDTDTQYF	TGTGCCATCAGTCCTAGCGGACCCGAGGACACAGATACGCAGTATTTT
TRBV12-3/TRBV12-4	TRBJ1-1	many	NA	CASSFKQGEAFF	TGTGCCAGCAGTTTCAAACAGGGCGAAGCTTTCTTT
TRBV20-1	TRBJ2-7	few	TRBD1	CSARDPDRGNEQYF	TGCAGTGCTAGAGATCCGGACAGGGGAAACGAGCAGTACTTC